A selection of T cell receptor beta chains follows, all from one sample in a study of blood T cell repertoires in COVID-19. Here immunoSEQ multiplex PCR was the method, and the copy in TCRdb shows in-frame clones only, minus some. The sample gives approximately 110,000 clones, roughly 85% of which show up once; around 6% is in the top ten. The sample consisted of peripheral blood. These receptors all come from an older woman with COVID-19, enrolled during active disease. Each CDR3 is given with its conserved first and last residue. Each record gives: D gene, clone size, J gene, V gene, CDR3 DNA, CDR3 protein. The D gene is left open where the match is weak. Only some rows state a clone size, as once, few, many or a class for expanded clones.

d_gene: .; abundance: .; j_gene: TRBJ1-1; v_gene: TRBV25-1; CDR3nt: TGTGCCAACAGCAGTCCCAGTAATGACACTGAAGCTTTCTTT; CDR3aa: CANSSPSNDTEAFF
d_gene: TRBD2; abundance: few; j_gene: TRBJ2-7; v_gene: TRBV7-2; CDR3nt: TGTGCCAGCAGCGTACTAGCGGGGGGCTTTTACGAGCAGTACTTC; CDR3aa: CASSVLAGGFYEQYF
d_gene: .; abundance: .; j_gene: TRBJ1-4; v_gene: TRBV4-2; CDR3nt: TGTGCCAGCAGCCAAGGAGGGCCGCGAGTGGATGAAAAACTGTTTTTT; CDR3aa: CASSQGGPRVDEKLFF
d_gene: .; abundance: .; j_gene: TRBJ1-1; v_gene: TRBV23-1; CDR3nt: TGCGCCAGCAGTCAATCAGTGGCGGGAGGAGACACTGAAGCTTTCTTT; CDR3aa: CASSQSVAGGDTEAFF
d_gene: .; abundance: .; j_gene: TRBJ2-5; v_gene: TRBV4-2; CDR3nt: TGTGCCAGCAGCCAAGATACTAGCTACGTGGCGAACCAGTACTTC; CDR3aa: CASSQDTSYVANQYF
d_gene: .; abundance: .; j_gene: TRBJ2-4; v_gene: TRBV4-2; CDR3nt: TGTGCCAGCAGCCAAGCGCGGGCGCAGACGAACATTCAGTACTTC; CDR3aa: CASSQARAQTNIQYF
d_gene: .; abundance: .; j_gene: TRBJ1-5; v_gene: TRBV19; CDR3nt: TGTGCCAGTAGTACTGACAGTGGATATAGCAATCAGCCCCAGCATTTT; CDR3aa: CASSTDSGYSNQPQHF
d_gene: TRBD1; abundance: .; j_gene: TRBJ1-2; v_gene: TRBV15; CDR3nt: TGTGCCACCAGCAGAGATCATTATGTGGGACAGGGGAATGGCTACACCTTC; CDR3aa: CATSRDHYVGQGNGYTF
d_gene: TRBD1; abundance: .; j_gene: TRBJ1-5; v_gene: TRBV30; CDR3nt: TGTGCCTGGAGTGGGGGACAGGGTCATCAGCCCCAGCATTTT; CDR3aa: CAWSGGQGHQPQHF
d_gene: TRBD2; abundance: .; j_gene: TRBJ2-1; v_gene: TRBV5-1; CDR3nt: TGCGCCAGCAGCCTGCGACCGGGACTAGCGGGGGTAATTTCGACGGGAAATGAGCAGTTCTTC; CDR3aa: CASSLRPGLAGVISTGNEQFF
d_gene: .; abundance: .; j_gene: TRBJ2-1; v_gene: TRBV2; CDR3nt: TGTGCCAGCAGATTTGACAACTCCTACAATGAGCAGTTCTTC; CDR3aa: CASRFDNSYNEQFF
d_gene: .; abundance: once; j_gene: TRBJ1-1; v_gene: TRBV5-1; CDR3nt: TGCGCCAGCAGCCCAGAGGCCTGGACTGAAGCTTTCTTT; CDR3aa: CASSPEAWTEAFF
d_gene: TRBD2; abundance: .; j_gene: TRBJ2-7; v_gene: TRBV4-1; CDR3nt: TGCGCCAGCAGCCAAGATGGGACTAGCCTCGCCGAGCAGTACTTC; CDR3aa: CASSQDGTSLAEQYF
d_gene: TRBD1; abundance: once; j_gene: TRBJ2-1; v_gene: TRBV5-1; CDR3nt: TGCGCCAGCAGCTTGGGAGGACAGGGGGCTGATGAGCAGTTCTTC; CDR3aa: CASSLGGQGADEQFF
d_gene: .; abundance: .; j_gene: TRBJ1-2; v_gene: TRBV12-3/TRBV12-4; CDR3nt: TGTGCCAGCAGAAACAGTCCCCAGGTTGGCTACACCTTC; CDR3aa: CASRNSPQVGYTF
d_gene: TRBD1; abundance: .; j_gene: TRBJ1-6; v_gene: TRBV19; CDR3nt: TGTGCCAGTAGCACGGGACAGTTCTCCTATAATTCACCCCTCCACTTT; CDR3aa: CASSTGQFSYNSPLHF
d_gene: TRBD1; abundance: .; j_gene: TRBJ1-2; v_gene: TRBV7-2; CDR3nt: TGTGCCAGCAGCCTTGGATCGGGACAGTATGGCTACACCTTC; CDR3aa: CASSLGSGQYGYTF
d_gene: .; abundance: .; j_gene: TRBJ2-3; v_gene: TRBV12-3/TRBV12-4; CDR3nt: TGTGCCAGCAGTTTCCTAGCCACAGATACGCAGTATTTT; CDR3aa: CASSFLATDTQYF
d_gene: TRBD1; abundance: .; j_gene: TRBJ1-2; v_gene: TRBV12-3/TRBV12-4; CDR3nt: TGTGCCAGTGGGGGCAGGGGGCATCCCGGCTACACCTTC; CDR3aa: CASGGRGHPGYTF
d_gene: TRBD2; abundance: .; j_gene: TRBJ2-1; v_gene: TRBV9; CDR3nt: TGTGCCAGCAGCGCCGGGACTAGCGGATACAATGAGCAGTTCTTC; CDR3aa: CASSAGTSGYNEQFF
d_gene: .; abundance: .; j_gene: TRBJ1-3; v_gene: TRBV12-3/TRBV12-4; CDR3nt: TGTGCCAGCCAGGACAACTCTGGAAACACCATATATTTT; CDR3aa: CASQDNSGNTIYF
d_gene: .; abundance: .; j_gene: TRBJ2-3; v_gene: TRBV12-3/TRBV12-4; CDR3nt: TGTGCCAGCAGTTTGGAGGCTAGGGCGCAGTATTTT; CDR3aa: CASSLEARAQYF
d_gene: TRBD2; abundance: .; j_gene: TRBJ2-1; v_gene: TRBV10-3; CDR3nt: TGTGCCATCAGTGAGTCCACTAGCGATGAGCAGTTCTTC; CDR3aa: CAISESTSDEQFF
d_gene: TRBD1; abundance: .; j_gene: TRBJ1-2; v_gene: TRBV9; CDR3nt: TGTGCCAGCAGCGTAGATAGGCAGGGGGTACCGGGCTACACCTTC; CDR3aa: CASSVDRQGVPGYTF
d_gene: .; abundance: .; j_gene: TRBJ1-5; v_gene: TRBV12-3/TRBV12-4; CDR3nt: TGTGCCAGCAGTTCTGCAGATCAGCCCCAGCATTTT; CDR3aa: CASSSADQPQHF
d_gene: TRBD1; abundance: .; j_gene: TRBJ1-2; v_gene: TRBV2; CDR3nt: TGTGCCAGCAGCGCGCGGGACAGGGGAGGTGTAACCTTC; CDR3aa: CASSARDRGGVTF
d_gene: TRBD1; abundance: .; j_gene: TRBJ1-1; v_gene: TRBV10-3; CDR3nt: TGTGCCATCAGTTACAGGGGATTCATGAACACTGAAGCTTTCTTT; CDR3aa: CAISYRGFMNTEAFF
d_gene: .; abundance: .; j_gene: TRBJ1-1; v_gene: TRBV6-5; CDR3nt: TGTGCCAGCAGTTACCCTTTGGTATGGCCTGAAGCTTTCTTT; CDR3aa: CASSYPLVWPEAFF
d_gene: TRBD1; abundance: .; j_gene: TRBJ1-2; v_gene: TRBV7-9; CDR3nt: TGTGCCAGCCAATCTCGGACAGGGCGAAACTATGGCTACACCTTC; CDR3aa: CASQSRTGRNYGYTF
d_gene: TRBD1; abundance: .; j_gene: TRBJ1-3; v_gene: TRBV4-1; CDR3nt: TGCGCCAGCAGCCCAACAGGGGGCTCTGGAAACACCATATATTTT; CDR3aa: CASSPTGGSGNTIYF
d_gene: TRBD2; abundance: .; j_gene: TRBJ2-3; v_gene: TRBV6-4; CDR3nt: TGTGCCAGCAGCGGACTTAGCGGGGGAAGCACAGATACGCAGTATTTT; CDR3aa: CASSGLSGGSTDTQYF
d_gene: .; abundance: few; j_gene: TRBJ1-1; v_gene: TRBV6-4; CDR3nt: TGTGCCAGCAGGGTCTCCCAGGGTAGTATCGCTGAAGCTTTCTTT; CDR3aa: CASRVSQGSIAEAFF
d_gene: TRBD1; abundance: .; j_gene: TRBJ1-2; v_gene: TRBV6-5; CDR3nt: TGTGCCAGCAGAGCAAACAGGGGTTATGGCTACACCTTC; CDR3aa: CASRANRGYGYTF
d_gene: TRBD1; abundance: .; j_gene: TRBJ2-7; v_gene: TRBV3-1/TRBV3-2; CDR3nt: TGTGCCAGCAGCCGAGTGGGACAGTACTACGAGCAGTACTTC; CDR3aa: CASSRVGQYYEQYF
d_gene: TRBD1; abundance: few; j_gene: TRBJ1-4; v_gene: TRBV7-6; CDR3nt: TGTGCCACCTCGACAGGGGGCGATGAAAAACTGTTTTTT; CDR3aa: CATSTGGDEKLFF
d_gene: .; abundance: .; j_gene: TRBJ1-4; v_gene: TRBV7-2; CDR3nt: TGTGCCAGCAGTGCCAGCGGAGGGGAAAAACTGTTTTTT; CDR3aa: CASSASGGEKLFF
d_gene: .; abundance: .; j_gene: TRBJ2-2; v_gene: TRBV19; CDR3nt: TGTGCCAGTACGAGCGACAGCACCGCGAACACCGGGGAGCTGTTTTTT; CDR3aa: CASTSDSTANTGELFF
d_gene: .; abundance: .; j_gene: TRBJ2-6; v_gene: TRBV15; CDR3nt: TGTGCCACCAGCAGAGTAGGACAGCTCGGTGCCAACGTCCTGACTTTC; CDR3aa: CATSRVGQLGANVLTF
d_gene: TRBD1; abundance: .; j_gene: TRBJ1-2; v_gene: TRBV15; CDR3nt: TGTGCCACCAGCAGAGAGGACAGGGGATTTAACTATGGCTACACCTTC; CDR3aa: CATSREDRGFNYGYTF
d_gene: TRBD1; abundance: .; j_gene: TRBJ1-5; v_gene: TRBV15; CDR3nt: TGTGCCACCAGCAGAGATGAGGGACAGGGCAATCAGCCCCAGCATTTT; CDR3aa: CATSRDEGQGNQPQHF